The present TCR beta chain was sequenced within a study of blood T cell repertoires in COVID-19. Study-level background: Acute and convalescent COVID-19 samples came from the United States, Italy and Spain. Nucleic acid was either cDNA or gDNA, and it came from T cells, B-cell-depleted T cells, or PBMCs.

V was pared by 5 bases and J by 1 base, with 5 bases of the junction left unmatched. Germline V lookup: CDR1 SGHVS, CDR2 FNYEAQ. There are 15 residues in the CDR3. The authors' processing: Amplification with reference gene primers provided the estimates of nucleated cell counts. The table came from immunoSEQ multiplex PCR; TCRdb's copy has only in-frame clones and leaves some out. V, J and clone size derive from that table, while D and trimming were established from the DNA sequence. Of 200,000 to 250,000 clones listed, 82% are singletons. Sequencing was performed on peripheral blood. J is TRBJ2-3 and V is TRBV7-6; 8 bases are shared with TRBD2. This sequence originates from a woman of 80 years or more with acute or convalescent COVID-19. The CDR3 coding sequence is TGTGCCAGCAGCCCTACTAGCGGAGGCACAGATACGCAGTATTTT. It translates to CASSPTSGGTDTQYF. The full variable domain, completed using reference TRBV7-6 and TRBJ2-3, is GAGVSQSPRYKVTKRGQDVALRCDPISGHVSLYWYRQALGQGPEFLTYFNYEAQQDKSGLPNDRFSAERPEGSISTLTIQRTEQRDSAMYRCASSPTSGGTDTQYFGPGTRLTVL.